This is a list of T cell receptor beta chains from one sample in a study of CD4 T cells in relation to SARS-CoV-2 and coronaviruses. Sequenced by immunoSEQ multiplex PCR; TCRdb stores in-frame clones only, minus some. The sample contains 25,000 to 30,000 clones, roughly 73% of which appear only once. Their cognate antigens are unknown. The sequenced sample consisted of CD4+ T cells from PBMCs, cultured in vitro. Receptor source: a human donor in good health. CDR3s include the opening cysteine and the closing phenylalanine or tryptophan. Each record gives: J gene, D gene, V gene, clone size, CDR3 DNA, CDR3 protein. D genes are given only for firm matches. Expanded clones get a size class; other rows say once, few or many, or leave the size out.

J: TRBJ2-2
D: -
V: TRBV4-1
size: -
DNA: TGCGCCAGCAGCCACTCGGTCGGGGCGAACACCGGGGAGCTGTTTTTT
CDR3: CASSHSVGANTGELFF

J: TRBJ1-1
D: -
V: TRBV18
size: -
DNA: TGTGCCAGCTCACCCTTGGCCGAGAACACTGAAGCTTTCTTT
CDR3: CASSPLAENTEAFF

J: TRBJ1-5
D: TRBD1
V: TRBV6-5
size: -
DNA: TGTGCCACTGCATCAGGGGGAAGCAATCAGCCCCAGCATTTT
CDR3: CATASGGSNQPQHF

J: TRBJ2-3
D: TRBD2
V: TRBV18
size: -
DNA: TGTGCCAGCTCACCCGCACTAGCGGGGGGGGTCAGCACAGATACGCAGTATTTT
CDR3: CASSPALAGGVSTDTQYF

J: TRBJ2-2
D: TRBD2
V: TRBV4-3
size: few
DNA: TGCGCCAGCAGCCGCGAGGTTCCGGGGGGGGGAGCGAACACCGGGGAGCTGTTTTTT
CDR3: CASSREVPGGGANTGELFF

J: TRBJ2-5
D: TRBD1
V: TRBV6-6
size: -
DNA: TGTGCCAGCAGTTACCAGCAGGGGGCGCGGGAGACCCAGTACTTC
CDR3: CASSYQQGARETQYF

J: TRBJ1-5
D: -
V: TRBV6-5
size: -
DNA: TGTGCCAGCAGCTACTCAGGGATCGGCAATCAGCCCCAGCATTTT
CDR3: CASSYSGIGNQPQHF

J: TRBJ1-2
D: TRBD1
V: TRBV5-6
size: few
DNA: TGTGCCAGCAGCCCTGTGGACAGGGGCTACACCTTC
CDR3: CASSPVDRGYTF

J: TRBJ1-2
D: -
V: TRBV5-1
size: -
DNA: TGCGCCAGCAGCTTGGGGGGAGGGGACGGCTATGGCTACACCTTC
CDR3: CASSLGGGDGYGYTF

J: TRBJ2-7
D: -
V: TRBV2
size: -
DNA: TGTGCCAGCAGTTTAGGGGTGAGTGCCTACGAGCAGTACTTC
CDR3: CASSLGVSAYEQYF

J: TRBJ2-3
D: -
V: TRBV6-1
size: -
DNA: TGTGCCAGCAGTGAAATGAGGGTTACAGATACGCAGTATTTT
CDR3: CASSEMRVTDTQYF

J: TRBJ2-1
D: TRBD2
V: TRBV6-5
size: -
DNA: TGTGCCAGCAGTCGCGGCCGGGAGGGCCACCATGAGCAGTTCTTC
CDR3: CASSRGREGHHEQFF

J: TRBJ1-6
D: -
V: TRBV30
size: -
DNA: TGTGCCTGGAGTCGGAGCTCCTATAATTCACCCCTCCACTTT
CDR3: CAWSRSSYNSPLHF

J: TRBJ1-2
D: TRBD1
V: TRBV25-1
size: -
DNA: TGTGCCAGCAGTGGACAGGGTACCTATGGCTACACCTTC
CDR3: CASSGQGTYGYTF

J: TRBJ2-3
D: -
V: TRBV6-1
size: -
DNA: TGTGCCAGCAGAGAAGGATTAGCAGACACAGATACGCAGTATTTT
CDR3: CASREGLADTDTQYF

J: TRBJ2-3
D: -
V: TRBV11-3
size: -
DNA: TGTGCCAGCAGCTTAGTTGGGGGACGCACAGATACGCAGTATTTT
CDR3: CASSLVGGRTDTQYF

J: TRBJ2-2
D: -
V: TRBV9
size: -
DNA: TGTGCCAGCAGCGGACGTAGCACCGGGGAGCTGTTTTTT
CDR3: CASSGRSTGELFF

J: TRBJ2-1
D: TRBD1
V: TRBV5-1
size: -
DNA: TGCGCCAGCAGCTTAAGCGGACAGGGGACCAATGAGCAGTTCTTC
CDR3: CASSLSGQGTNEQFF

J: TRBJ2-7
D: -
V: TRBV18
size: -
DNA: TGTGCCAGCTCACCGAGGGAGGCCTACGAGCAGTACTTC
CDR3: CASSPREAYEQYF

J: TRBJ1-1
D: -
V: TRBV6-2/TRBV6-3
size: -
DNA: TGTGCCAGCAGTTACTCGAAATCAGACACTGAAGCTTTCTTT
CDR3: CASSYSKSDTEAFF

J: TRBJ2-5
D: -
V: TRBV7-8
size: -
DNA: TGTGCCAGCAGCTTAAGATTCGAGAAGCGGGAGACCCAGTACTTC
CDR3: CASSLRFEKRETQYF

J: TRBJ2-3
D: -
V: TRBV5-1
size: -
DNA: TGCGCCAGCAGTGGCGGAACCACAGATACGCAGTATTTT
CDR3: CASSGGTTDTQYF